The 30 T cell receptor beta chains reported below all come from one sample, sequenced in a study of blood T cell repertoires in COVID-19. Sequencing used immunoSEQ multiplex PCR; TCRdb keeps in-frame clones, though not all of them. The profile covers 30,000 to 35,000 clones, with approximately 85% appearing a single time and about 9.7% taken by the ten largest. Sequences were obtained from peripheral blood. All receptors come from an elderly man with active COVID-19.

CDR3 in amino acids: CASRRQGINIQYF. CDR3 DNA: TGTGCCAGCAGAAGACAGGGTATCAACATTCAGTACTTC. The chain links TRBV6-5 to TRBJ2-4; 7 nucleotides match TRBD1. The CDR3 has 13 residues. Trimming took 6 bases from V and 7 from J; bases not matched to a gene: 6. Per the germline V gene, CDR1 is MNHEY and CDR2 is SVGAGI.

The chain combines TRBV15 with TRBJ1-6; D call uncertain. Trimming removed 0 bases from V and 3 bases from J, with 9 bases in between. The CDR3 contains 16 residues. Germline V lookup: CDR1 LNHNV, CDR2 YYDKDF (reference sequence). The DNA of the CDR3 is TGTGCCACCAGCAGAGAACAGACCGTCTATAATTCACCCCTCCACTTT. This codes for CATSREQTVYNSPLHF.

This clone was seen a single time. The chain uses TRBV5-4 and TRBJ2-5; tentatively, D is TRBD2 (6 bases). The germline CDR1 and CDR2 sequences are SGHNT and YYREEE (reference sequence). Trimming left V 2 bases short and J 5 bases short, with 16 bases between. The CDR3 is made up of 15 amino acids. The CDR3 reads CASSLRPAGAETQYF. In DNA form, the CDR3 reads TGTGCCAGCAGCTTACGCCCAGCGGGCGCGGAGACCCAGTACTTC.

V is TRBV12-3 or TRBV12-4 and J is TRBJ2-1, with D maybe TRBD2 (5 bases). V was shortened by 8 bases and J by 0 bases, with 8 bases between the two germline ends. The CDR3 extends over 13 amino acids. CDR3 region: CASQGSSYNEQFF. CDR3 sequence (DNA): TGTGCCAGCCAAGGGAGCTCCTACAATGAGCAGTTCTTC.

J is TRBJ1-2 and V is TRBV5-1; perhaps TRBD1 as D (6 bases). V was pared by 0 bases and J by 1 base, with 28 bases between. Per the germline V gene, CDR1 is SGHRS and CDR2 is YFSETQ. This CDR3 contains 21 residues. The CDR3 reads CASSLAQGGRTGHSLNYGYTF. The CDR3 bases are TGCGCCAGCAGCTTGGCCCAAGGTGGACGTACAGGGCACTCCCTTAACTATGGCTACACCTTC.

This chain connects TRBV6-1 to TRBJ1-5; D gene ambiguous. CDR1 and CDR2 from the germline V gene are MNHNS and SASEGT. The V end was cut by 0 bases, the J end by 3 bases, with 9 bases between. There are 15 residues in the CDR3. The CDR3, as DNA: TGTGCCAGCAGTGAAGCAGGAGGAGCCAATCAGCCCCAGCATTTT. Translated: CASSEAGGANQPQHF.

The chain employs TRBV6-2 or TRBV6-3 and TRBJ1-4; TRBD1 agrees at 7 bases. The CDR3 runs 17 residues. Germline V gene lookup returns CDR1 MNHEY and CDR2 SVGEGT. Trimming cost V 0 bases and J 8 bases; bases outside gene matches: 12. The CDR3 region is CASSYSRTTGVEEKLFF. The CDR3 DNA is TGTGCCAGCAGTTACTCTAGAACCACAGGGGTCGAGGAAAAACTGTTTTTT.

Here the CDR3 reads CASSLFSPTLGGGYTF. CDR3 DNA: TGTGCCAGCAGCTTATTTAGCCCAACCCTTGGCGGGGGCTACACCTTC. J is TRBJ1-2 and V is TRBV7-2; the D is unclear. Germline CDR1 and CDR2: SGHTA and FQGNSA. The CDR3 spans 16 residues. With 2 bases removed from V and 8 bases from J, the gap between germline ends came to 21 bases. Variable domain in full (rest from reference TRBV7-2 and TRBJ1-2): GAGVSQSPSNKVTEKGKDVELRCDPISGHTALYWYRQSLGQGLEFLIYFQGNSAPDKSGLPSDRFSAERTGGSVSTLTIQRTQQEDSAVYLCASSLFSPTLGGGYTFGSGTRLTVV.

V is TRBV11-2 and J is TRBJ1-1; 7 bases agree with TRBD1. CDR1 SGHAT and CDR2 FQNNGV come from the germline V gene. Losses at the gene ends were 5 bases for V and 4 bases for J; bases not matched to a gene: 10. The CDR3 extends over 15 amino acids. Here the CDR3 DNA reads TGTGCCAGCAGCCACGGACAGGCGATGGGCACTGAAGCTTTCTTT. Its protein product is CASSHGQAMGTEAFF.

The count of this clone is one. V usage is TRBV27 and J usage is TRBJ2-1; D is unresolved. The CDR3 extends over 14 amino acids. From germline, CDR1 is MNHEY and CDR2 SMNVEV (reference sequence). V lost 6 bases and J 8 bases, leaving 17 bases between the germline ends. For the CDR3, the DNA is TGTGCCAGCAGCCCCCTGCAAAGTGCGGATGAGCAGTTCTTC. Amino acids: CASSPLQSADEQFF.

The V gene is TRBV2, the J gene TRBJ2-5, with D maybe TRBD1 (6 bases). Germline-derived CDR1 and CDR2 are SNHLY and FYNNEI. The length of the CDR3 is 12 residues. Trimming removed 4 bases from V and 5 bases from J, with 8 bases in between. The CDR3 coding sequence is TGTGCCAGCAGTGCCAGGGGCGAGACCCAGTACTTC. It specifies CASSARGETQYF.

V usage is TRBV29-1 and J usage is TRBJ2-2, with a tentative D call TRBD2 (7 bases). Trimming removed 4 bases from V and 6 bases from J, with 15 bases in between. The CDR3 spans 14 residues. Germline-derived CDR1 and CDR2 are SQVTM and ANQGSEA. The CDR3 DNA is TGCAGCGTTGCGGGGGGCGCAGATTCCGGGGAGCTGTTTTTT. This codes for CSVAGGADSGELFF.

CDR3 coding DNA: TGCGCCAGCAGCCAATACCGGACAGGGGACGGCTACACCTTC. Translation gives CASSQYRTGDGYTF. This rearrangement joins TRBV4-1 to TRBJ1-2, with 9 bases that match TRBD1. Germline CDR1 MGHRA, CDR2 YSYEKL. The CDR3 runs 14 residues. After removal of 2 bases from V and 8 bases from J, the junction contained 6 bases not matched to a gene.

This clone has only one observation. The chain uses TRBV7-9 and TRBJ2-3, with 10 nucleotides matching TRBD2. V trimming: 5 bases; J trimming: 0 bases; junction bases outside the gene matches: 8. CDR1 SEHNR and CDR2 FQNEAQ come from the germline V gene (reference sequence). The CDR3 has 17 residues. DNA of the CDR3: TGTGCCAGCAGCCCGCCTAGCGGGGGATTTAGCACAGATACGCAGTATTTT. Translated: CASSPPSGGFSTDTQYF. Full variable domain (missing parts from reference TRBV7-9 and TRBJ2-3): DTGVSQNPRHKITKRGQNVTFRCDPISEHNRLYWYRQTLGQGPEFLTYFQNEAQLEKSRLLSDRFSAERPKGSFSTLEIQRTEQGDSAMYLCASSPPSGGFSTDTQYFGPGTRLTVL.

The CDR3 DNA reads as TGTGCCAGCAGCCTAGATACGCAGTATTTT. This codes for CASSLDTQYF. The rearrangement joins TRBV2 to TRBJ2-3; D ambiguous. The V end was cut by 6 bases, the J end by 5 bases, with 3 bases between. From germline, CDR1 is SNHLY and CDR2 FYNNEI. The CDR3 is made up of 10 amino acids. The variable domain in full, completed from reference TRBV2 and TRBJ2-3, reads EPEVTQTPSHQVTQMGQEVILRCVPISNHLYFYWYRQILGQKVEFLVSFYNNEISEKSEIFDDQFSVERPDGSNFTLKIRSTKLEDSAMYFCASSLDTQYFGPGTRLTVL.

This clone ranks as medium-sized. The chain uses TRBV11-2 and TRBJ1-5, with D unresolved. With 5 bases removed from V and 2 bases from J, the gap between germline ends came to 13 bases. This CDR3 contains 15 residues. Germline V lookup: CDR1 SGHAT, CDR2 FQNNGV. Here the CDR3 reads CASSLQGLGNQPQHF. In DNA form, the CDR3 reads TGTGCCAGCAGCCTACAAGGACTGGGCAATCAGCCCCAGCATTTT.

The rearrangement joins TRBV5-3 to TRBJ1-2; 11 bases match TRBD1. TRBV5-3 carries the ORF label, with uncertain function. After removal of 4 bases from V and 6 bases from J, the junction contained 11 bases not matched to a gene. CDR3 size: 16 residues. CDR3 in DNA: TGTGCCAGAAGCATCGGACAGGGGGCGCGCGGGAATGGCTACACCTTC. Encoded protein: CARSIGQGARGNGYTF.

This chain connects TRBV7-9 to TRBJ1-3, with D perhaps TRBD1 (6 bases). Germline V gene sequence: CDR1 SEHNR, CDR2 FQNEAQ (reference sequence). The CDR3 consists of 17 residues. V was pared by 5 bases and J by 0 bases, with 17 bases between. CDR3 coding DNA: TGTGCCAGCAGCACGATACCTACAGGGTACTCTGGAAACACCATATATTTT. Its protein is CASSTIPTGYSGNTIYF. Full variable domain (outside the CDR3, taken from reference TRBV7-9 and TRBJ1-3): DTGVSQNPRHKITKRGQNVTFRCDPISEHNRLYWYRQTLGQGPEFLTYFQNEAQLEKSRLLSDRFSAERPKGSFSTLEIQRTEQGDSAMYLCASSTIPTGYSGNTIYFGEGSWLTVV.

This clone was seen more than once but under ten times. Within the sample, other DNA sequences also encode this same CDR3. V and J are TRBV5-6 and TRBJ2-2; TRBD1 is a possible D gene (5 bases). From germline, CDR1 is SGHDT and CDR2 YYEEEE. Deletions cut 1 base from V and 4 bases from J, with 8 bases between. This CDR3 has 14 residues. The DNA of the CDR3 is TGTGCCAGCAGCTTGCGTCAGGGCACCGGGGAGCTGTTTTTT. Encoded protein: CASSLRQGTGELFF. The entire variable domain, with the rest obtained from reference TRBV5-6 and TRBJ2-2, is as follows: DAGVTQSPTHLIKTRGQQVTLRCSPKSGHDTVSWYQQALGQGPQFIFQYYEEEERQRGNFPDRFSGHQFPNYSSELNVNALLLGDSALYLCASSLRQGTGELFFGEGSRLTVL.

The chain employs TRBV6-5 and TRBJ2-3, with 9 bases lining up with TRBD1. This CDR3 is 14 amino acids long. The J segment lost 4 bases and the V segment lost 8 bases, leaving 7 bases of the junction unmatched. CDR1 MNHEY and CDR2 SVGAGI come from the germline V gene. The CDR3 DNA sequence: TGTGCCAGCTCGGGACAGGGTCTTTCAGATACGCAGTATTTT. It is translated as CASSGQGLSDTQYF.

The chain joins TRBV5-4 to TRBJ2-3, with D possibly TRBD1 on 5 matching bases. CDR1 and CDR2 from the germline V gene are SGHNT and YYREEE (reference sequence). The CDR3 has 15 amino acids. V gave up 4 bases and J gave up 5 bases, with 17 bases separating them. The chain's CDR3 is CASSLKGLTEDTQYF. CDR3 coding DNA: TGTGCCAGCAGCCTCAAGGGGCTAACAGAAGATACGCAGTATTTT.

This clone was found once. The V gene is TRBV27, the J gene TRBJ2-3; possible D gene TRBD1, 5 bases. CDR1 and CDR2 from the germline V gene are MNHEY and SMNVEV (reference sequence). The CDR3 covers 15 residues. V lost 3 bases and J lost 5, with 15 bases in between. The CDR3 loop is CASSLIGRAGDTQYF. The DNA of the CDR3 is TGTGCCAGCAGTTTGATTGGCAGGGCAGGAGATACGCAGTATTTT.

This chain connects TRBV3-1 (or the pseudogene TRBV3-2) to TRBJ1-2; D gene uncertain. CDR1 and CDR2 from the germline V gene are LGHDT and YNNKEL (reference sequence). The CDR3 loop spans 15 amino acids. Trimming cost V 0 bases and J 4 bases, with 12 bases left between them. The CDR3 loop is CASSQEVGAAYGYTF. The CDR3 region has the DNA TGTGCCAGCAGCCAAGAAGTGGGAGCTGCCTATGGCTACACCTTC.

The rearrangement uses TRBV2 and TRBJ2-7; 15 bases match TRBD2. The CDR3 is made up of 15 amino acids. Germline CDR1 is SNHLY and CDR2 is FYNNEI. The junction had 4 bases not matched to a gene; V was cut back by 6 bases and J by 4 bases. Here the CDR3 reads CASRAGTSGGYEQYF. The CDR3 DNA reads as TGTGCCAGCAGAGCCGGGACTAGCGGGGGGTACGAGCAGTACTTC.

This chain connects TRBV6-1 to TRBJ1-6, with D possibly matching TRBD1 (6 bases). Germline CDR1 reads MNHNS; CDR2 reads SASEGT. The V gene lost 2 bases and the J gene lost 5 bases, with 19 bases spanning the gap. CDR3 size: 18 residues. The CDR3 DNA follows: TGTGCCAGCAGTGAATTCTGGGGGGGCGCTGCCCATAATTCACCCCTCCACTTT. Its protein is CASSEFWGGAAHNSPLHF.

The chain carries TRBV30 and TRBJ1-4; D gene ambiguous. Germline V lookup: CDR1 GTSNPN, CDR2 SVGIG (reference sequence). The CDR3 consists of 11 residues. Trimming removed 1 base at V and 8 bases at J, with 5 bases between. CDR3 residues: CAWSGAEKLFF. CDR3 sequence (DNA): TGTGCCTGGAGTGGGGCCGAAAAACTGTTTTTT.

The chain is built from TRBV11-2 and TRBJ2-1, with 12 bases fitting TRBD2. Germline values: CDR1 SGHAT, CDR2 FQNNGV. V trimming: 5 bases; J trimming: 4 bases; junction bases outside the gene matches: 9. The CDR3 length is 17 residues. The CDR3 spells CASSHIRLAGEYNEQFF. The CDR3 bases are TGTGCCAGCAGCCATATCCGACTAGCGGGGGAGTACAATGAGCAGTTCTTC.

This chain links TRBV7-2 with TRBJ1-2; the D gene is possibly TRBD1 (5 bases). The CDR3 is 17 amino acids. CDR1 is SGHTA and CDR2 is FQGNSA in the germline V gene. The V end was cut by 1 base, the J end by 0 bases, with 15 bases between. CDR3 amino acids: CASSLENRPKANYGYTF. The CDR3 DNA is TGTGCCAGCAGCTTAGAGAACAGGCCCAAGGCTAACTATGGCTACACCTTC.

The chain links TRBV10-1 to TRBJ2-1, with TRBD1 matching 7 bases. The CDR3 totals 15 residues. Germline V CDR1 and CDR2: WNHNN, SYGVQD (reference sequence). After removal of 5 bases from V and 7 bases from J, the junction contained 11 bases not matched to a gene. The CDR3 loop reads CASSKGQYYKNEQFF. The CDR3 region has the DNA TGCGCCAGCAGTAAGGGACAGTACTACAAGAATGAGCAGTTCTTC.

This chain joins TRBV6-6 and TRBJ2-7, with a tentative D call TRBD1 (6 bases). The CDR3 extends over 14 amino acids. Germline CDR1 is MNHNY and CDR2 is SVGAGI (reference sequence). The V end lost 8 bases, the J end lost 2 bases, and 16 bases lay between the germline ends. The CDR3: CASGQLRGTYEQYF. The CDR3 DNA is TGTGCCAGCGGACAATTAAGGGGGACCTACGAGCAGTACTTC.